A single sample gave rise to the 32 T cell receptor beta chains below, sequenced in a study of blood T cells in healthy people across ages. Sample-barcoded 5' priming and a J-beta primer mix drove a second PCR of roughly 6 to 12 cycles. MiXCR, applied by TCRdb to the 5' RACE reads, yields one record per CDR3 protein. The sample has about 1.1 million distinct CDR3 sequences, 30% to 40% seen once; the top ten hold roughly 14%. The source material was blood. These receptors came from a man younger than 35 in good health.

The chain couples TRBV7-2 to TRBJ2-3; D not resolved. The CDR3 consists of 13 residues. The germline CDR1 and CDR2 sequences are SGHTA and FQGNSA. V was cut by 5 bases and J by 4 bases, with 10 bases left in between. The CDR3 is CASSPRDADTQYF. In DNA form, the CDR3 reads TGTGCCAGCAGCCCCCGTGATGCAGATACGCAGTATTTT.

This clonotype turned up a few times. This chain's CDR3 is CASSPYPAGSALQETQYF. The DNA for the CDR3 is TGTGCCAGCAGCCCATACCCTGCGGGTAGCGCCCTACAAGAGACCCAGTACTTC. The chain is built from TRBV7-6 and TRBJ2-5, with a weak D call TRBD2 (5 bases). The germline CDR1 and CDR2 sequences are SGHVS and FNYEAQ. This CDR3 is built from 18 residues. V was shortened by 5 bases and J by 2 bases, with 24 bases between the two germline ends.

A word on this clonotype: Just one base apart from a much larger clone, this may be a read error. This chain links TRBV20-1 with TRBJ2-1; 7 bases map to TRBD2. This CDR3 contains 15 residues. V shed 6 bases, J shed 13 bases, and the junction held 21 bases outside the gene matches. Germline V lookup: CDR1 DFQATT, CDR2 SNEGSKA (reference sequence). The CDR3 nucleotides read TGCAGTGCCCAGGGCGCTAGCGGCGATCTTGAGACCCAGTTCTTC. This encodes CSAQGASGDLETQFF.

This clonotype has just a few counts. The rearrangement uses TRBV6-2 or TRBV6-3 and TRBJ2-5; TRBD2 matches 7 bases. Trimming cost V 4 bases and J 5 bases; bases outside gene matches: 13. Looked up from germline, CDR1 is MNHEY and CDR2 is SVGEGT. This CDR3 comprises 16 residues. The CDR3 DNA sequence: TGTGCCAGCAGTTTGGGGGGGGGTACCTTCTGGGAGACCCAGTACTTC. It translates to CASSLGGGTFWETQYF.

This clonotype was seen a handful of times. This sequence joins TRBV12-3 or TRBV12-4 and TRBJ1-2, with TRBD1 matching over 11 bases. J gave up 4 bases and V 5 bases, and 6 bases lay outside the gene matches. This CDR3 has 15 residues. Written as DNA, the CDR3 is TGTGCCAGCAGTCGGGGGACAGGGGGACCCTATGGCTACACCTTC. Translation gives CASSRGTGGPYGYTF.

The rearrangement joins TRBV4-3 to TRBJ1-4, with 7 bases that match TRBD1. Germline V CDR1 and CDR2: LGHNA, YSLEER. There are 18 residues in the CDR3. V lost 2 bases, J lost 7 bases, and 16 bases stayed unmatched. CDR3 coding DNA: TGCGCCAGCAGCCAAAACACCCACACACAGGGGCGGGGTGAAAAACTGTTTTTT. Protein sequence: CASSQNTHTQGRGEKLFF.

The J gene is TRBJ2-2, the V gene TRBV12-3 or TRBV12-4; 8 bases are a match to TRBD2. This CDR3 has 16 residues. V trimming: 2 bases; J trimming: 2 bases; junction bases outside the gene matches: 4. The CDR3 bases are TGTGCCAGCAGTTTAACACTAGCGGATAACACCGGGGAGCTGTTTTTT. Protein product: CASSLTLADNTGELFF.

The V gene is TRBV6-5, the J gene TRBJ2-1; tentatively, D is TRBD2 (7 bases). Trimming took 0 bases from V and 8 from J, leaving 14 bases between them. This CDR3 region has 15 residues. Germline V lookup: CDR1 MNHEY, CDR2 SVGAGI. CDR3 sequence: CASSYSAGAPDEQFF. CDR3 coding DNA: TGTGCCAGCAGTTACTCGGCGGGGGCCCCGGATGAGCAGTTCTTC.

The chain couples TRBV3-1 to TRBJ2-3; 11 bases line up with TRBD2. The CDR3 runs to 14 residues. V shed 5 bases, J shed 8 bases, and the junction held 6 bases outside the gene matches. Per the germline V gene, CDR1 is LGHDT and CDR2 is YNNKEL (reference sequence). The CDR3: CASSLTSGDATQYF. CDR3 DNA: TGTGCCAGCAGCTTGACTAGCGGGGACGCTACGCAGTATTTT.

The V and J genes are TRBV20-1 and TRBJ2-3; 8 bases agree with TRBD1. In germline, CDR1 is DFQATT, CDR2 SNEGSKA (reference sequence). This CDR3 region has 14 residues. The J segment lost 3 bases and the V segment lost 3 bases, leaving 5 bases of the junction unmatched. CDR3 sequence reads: CSASTDRETDTQYF. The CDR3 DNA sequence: TGCAGTGCTAGTACGGACAGGGAGACAGATACGCAGTATTTT.

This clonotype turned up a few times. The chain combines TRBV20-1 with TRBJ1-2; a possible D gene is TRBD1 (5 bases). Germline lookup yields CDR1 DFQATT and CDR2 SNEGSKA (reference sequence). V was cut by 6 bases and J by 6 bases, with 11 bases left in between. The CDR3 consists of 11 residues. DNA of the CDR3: TGCAGTGCGCCGTGGGGGAATGGCTACACCTTC. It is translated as CSAPWGNGYTF.

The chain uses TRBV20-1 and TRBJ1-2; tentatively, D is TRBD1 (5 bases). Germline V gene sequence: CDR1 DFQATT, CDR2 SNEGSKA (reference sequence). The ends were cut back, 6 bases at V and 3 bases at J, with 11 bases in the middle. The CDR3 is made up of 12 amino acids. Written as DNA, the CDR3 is TGCAGTGCGCTACGGGGGGACTATGGCTACACCTTC. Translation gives CSALRGDYGYTF.

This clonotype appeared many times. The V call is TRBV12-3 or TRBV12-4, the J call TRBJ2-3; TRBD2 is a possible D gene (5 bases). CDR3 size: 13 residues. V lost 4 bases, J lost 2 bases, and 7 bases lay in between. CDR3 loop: CASSSGVTDTQYF. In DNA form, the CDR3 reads TGTGCCAGCAGTTCCGGGGTCACAGATACGCAGTATTTT.

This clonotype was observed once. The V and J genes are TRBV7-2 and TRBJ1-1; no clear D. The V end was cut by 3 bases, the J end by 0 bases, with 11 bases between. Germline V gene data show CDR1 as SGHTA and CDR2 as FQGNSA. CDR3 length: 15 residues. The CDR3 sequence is CASSLATIVNTEAFF. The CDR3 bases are TGTGCCAGCAGCTTGGCTACCATAGTGAACACTGAAGCTTTCTTT.

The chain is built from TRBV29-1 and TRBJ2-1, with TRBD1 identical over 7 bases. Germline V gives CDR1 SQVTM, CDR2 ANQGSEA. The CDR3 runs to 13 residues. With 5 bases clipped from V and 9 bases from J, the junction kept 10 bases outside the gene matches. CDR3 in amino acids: CSVSDREGSEQFF. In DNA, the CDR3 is TGCAGCGTTTCTGACAGGGAAGGGAGTGAGCAGTTCTTC.

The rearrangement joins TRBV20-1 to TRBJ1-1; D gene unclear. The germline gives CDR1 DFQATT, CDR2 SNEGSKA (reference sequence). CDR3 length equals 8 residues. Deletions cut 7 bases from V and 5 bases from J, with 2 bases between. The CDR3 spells CSVTEAFF. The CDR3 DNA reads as TGCAGTGTTACTGAAGCTTTCTTT.

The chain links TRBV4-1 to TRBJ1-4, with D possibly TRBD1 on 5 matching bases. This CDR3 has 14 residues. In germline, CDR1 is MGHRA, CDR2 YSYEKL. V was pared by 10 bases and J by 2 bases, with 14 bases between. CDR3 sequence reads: CATRRATTNEKLFF. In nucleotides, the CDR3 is TGCGCCACTCGCAGGGCGACGACTAATGAAAAACTGTTTTTT.

CDR3 amino acids: CASSEVFYNSPLHF. The CDR3 DNA is TGTGCCAGCAGTGAAGTTTTCTATAATTCACCCCTCCACTTT. V gene TRBV6-1 combines with J gene TRBJ1-6; no firm D call. The germline CDR1 and CDR2 sequences are MNHNS and SASEGT. This CDR3 comprises 14 residues. The ends were cut back, 1 base at V and 3 bases at J, with 4 bases in the middle.

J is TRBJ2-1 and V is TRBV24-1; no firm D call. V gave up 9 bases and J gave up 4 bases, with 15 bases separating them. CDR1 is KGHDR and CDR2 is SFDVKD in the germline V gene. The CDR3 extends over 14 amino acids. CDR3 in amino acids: CATSEGQQYNEQFF. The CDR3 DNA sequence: TGTGCCACCTCGGAAGGCCAACAATACAATGAGCAGTTCTTC.

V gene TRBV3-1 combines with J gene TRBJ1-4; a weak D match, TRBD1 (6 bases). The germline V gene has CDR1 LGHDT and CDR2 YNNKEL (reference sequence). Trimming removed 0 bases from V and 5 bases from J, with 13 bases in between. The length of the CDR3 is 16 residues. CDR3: CASSQDLDSLNEKLFF. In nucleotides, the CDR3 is TGTGCCAGCAGCCAAGATCTGGACAGCCTAAATGAAAAACTGTTTTTT.

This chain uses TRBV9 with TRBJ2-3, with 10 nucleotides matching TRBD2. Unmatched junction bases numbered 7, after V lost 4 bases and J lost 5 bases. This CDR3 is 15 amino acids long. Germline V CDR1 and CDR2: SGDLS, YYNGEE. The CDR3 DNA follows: TGTGCCAGCAGCCCAGCGGGGGGGCTAAAAGATACGCAGTATTTT. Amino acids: CASSPAGGLKDTQYF.

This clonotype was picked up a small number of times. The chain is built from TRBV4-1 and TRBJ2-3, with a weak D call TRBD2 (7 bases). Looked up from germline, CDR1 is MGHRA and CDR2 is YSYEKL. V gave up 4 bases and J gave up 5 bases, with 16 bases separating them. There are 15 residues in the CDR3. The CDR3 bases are TGCGCCAGCAGCCTCACGGGGGGCGGAAAAGATACGCAGTATTTT. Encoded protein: CASSLTGGGKDTQYF.

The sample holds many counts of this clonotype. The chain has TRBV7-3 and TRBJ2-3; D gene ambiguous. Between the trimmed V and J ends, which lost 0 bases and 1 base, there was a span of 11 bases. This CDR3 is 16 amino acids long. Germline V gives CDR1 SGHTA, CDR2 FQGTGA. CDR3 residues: CASSLTSESRTDTQYF. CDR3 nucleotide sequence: TGTGCCAGCAGCTTAACGTCTGAGTCGCGCACAGATACGCAGTATTTT.

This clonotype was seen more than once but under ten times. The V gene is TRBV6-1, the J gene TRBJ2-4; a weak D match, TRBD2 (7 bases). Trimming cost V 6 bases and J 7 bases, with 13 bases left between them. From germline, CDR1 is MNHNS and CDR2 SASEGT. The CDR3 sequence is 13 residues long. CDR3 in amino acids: CASSRGRGNIQYF. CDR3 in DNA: TGTGCCAGCAGCCGGGGGCGGGGGAACATTCAGTACTTC.

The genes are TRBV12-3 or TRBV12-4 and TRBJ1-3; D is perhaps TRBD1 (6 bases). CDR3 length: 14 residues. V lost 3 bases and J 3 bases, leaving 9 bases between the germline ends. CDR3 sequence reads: CASSLPGDGNTIYF. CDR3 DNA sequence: TGTGCCAGCAGTTTGCCAGGGGATGGAAACACCATATATTTT.

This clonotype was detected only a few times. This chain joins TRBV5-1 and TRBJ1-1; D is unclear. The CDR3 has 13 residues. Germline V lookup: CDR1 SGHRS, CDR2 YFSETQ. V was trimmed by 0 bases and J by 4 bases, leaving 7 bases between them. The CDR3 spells CASSLGPATEAFF. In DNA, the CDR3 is TGCGCCAGCAGCTTGGGGCCGGCCACTGAAGCTTTCTTT.

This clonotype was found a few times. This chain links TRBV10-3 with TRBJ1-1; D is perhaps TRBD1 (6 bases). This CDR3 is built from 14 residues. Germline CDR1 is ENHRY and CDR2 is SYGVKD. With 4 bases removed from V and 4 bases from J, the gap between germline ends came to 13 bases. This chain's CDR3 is CAISGSGAPTEAFF. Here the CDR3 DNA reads TGTGCCATCAGTGGTTCGGGGGCGCCCACTGAAGCTTTCTTT.

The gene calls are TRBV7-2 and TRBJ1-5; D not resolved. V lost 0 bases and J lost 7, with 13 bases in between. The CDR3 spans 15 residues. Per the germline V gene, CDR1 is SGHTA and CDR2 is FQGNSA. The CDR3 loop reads CASSLAASQWQPQHF. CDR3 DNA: TGTGCCAGCAGCTTAGCGGCATCCCAATGGCAGCCCCAGCATTTT.

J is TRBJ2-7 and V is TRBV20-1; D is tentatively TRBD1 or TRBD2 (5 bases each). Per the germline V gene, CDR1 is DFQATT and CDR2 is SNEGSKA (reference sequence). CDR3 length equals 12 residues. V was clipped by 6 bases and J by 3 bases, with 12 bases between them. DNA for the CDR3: TGCAGTGCGAGATTTGGGGGCTACGAGCAGTACTTC. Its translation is CSARFGGYEQYF.

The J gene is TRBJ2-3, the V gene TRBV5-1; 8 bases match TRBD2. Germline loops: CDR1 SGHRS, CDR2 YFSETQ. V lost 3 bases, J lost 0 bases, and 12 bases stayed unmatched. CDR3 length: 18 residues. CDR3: CASSYYALAEVSTDTQYF. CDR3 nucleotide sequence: TGCGCCAGCAGCTACTACGCACTAGCGGAGGTTAGCACAGATACGCAGTATTTT.

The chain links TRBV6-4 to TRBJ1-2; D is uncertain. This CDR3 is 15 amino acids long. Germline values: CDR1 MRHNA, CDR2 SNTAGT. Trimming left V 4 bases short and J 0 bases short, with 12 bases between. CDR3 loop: CASSASPQPNYGYTF. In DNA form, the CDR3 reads TGTGCCAGCAGTGCCAGCCCGCAGCCTAACTATGGCTACACCTTC.

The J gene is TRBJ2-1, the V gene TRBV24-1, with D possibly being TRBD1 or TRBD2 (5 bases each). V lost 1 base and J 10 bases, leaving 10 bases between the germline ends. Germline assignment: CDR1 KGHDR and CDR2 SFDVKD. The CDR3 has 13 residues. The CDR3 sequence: CATSDFPGTEQFF. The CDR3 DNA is TGTGCCACCAGTGATTTTCCTGGGACCGAGCAGTTCTTC.